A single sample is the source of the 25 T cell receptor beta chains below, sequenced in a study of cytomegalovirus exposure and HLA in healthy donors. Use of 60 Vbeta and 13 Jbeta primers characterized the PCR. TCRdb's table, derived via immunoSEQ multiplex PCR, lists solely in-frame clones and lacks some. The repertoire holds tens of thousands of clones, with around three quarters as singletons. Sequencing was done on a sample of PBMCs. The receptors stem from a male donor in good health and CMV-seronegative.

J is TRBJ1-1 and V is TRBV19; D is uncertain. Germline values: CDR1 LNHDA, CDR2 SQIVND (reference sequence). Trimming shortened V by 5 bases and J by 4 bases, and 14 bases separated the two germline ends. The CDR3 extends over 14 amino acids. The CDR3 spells CASSPTSGRTEAFF. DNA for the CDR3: TGTGCCAGTAGTCCAACCAGCGGACGCACTGAAGCTTTCTTT.

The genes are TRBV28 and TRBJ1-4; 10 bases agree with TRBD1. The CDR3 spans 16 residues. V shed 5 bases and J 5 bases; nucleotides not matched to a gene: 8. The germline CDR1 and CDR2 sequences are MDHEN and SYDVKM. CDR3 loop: CASSPPTGQGNEKLFF. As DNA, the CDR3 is TGTGCCAGCAGTCCCCCAACGGGACAGGGGAATGAAAAACTGTTTTTT.

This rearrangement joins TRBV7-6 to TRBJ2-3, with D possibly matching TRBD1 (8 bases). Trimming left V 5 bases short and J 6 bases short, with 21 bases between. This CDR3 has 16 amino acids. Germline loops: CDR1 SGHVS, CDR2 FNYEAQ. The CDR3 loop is CASSLGQGGDVDTQYF. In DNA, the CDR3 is TGTGCCAGCAGCCTTGGACAGGGAGGGGACGTGGATACGCAGTATTTT.

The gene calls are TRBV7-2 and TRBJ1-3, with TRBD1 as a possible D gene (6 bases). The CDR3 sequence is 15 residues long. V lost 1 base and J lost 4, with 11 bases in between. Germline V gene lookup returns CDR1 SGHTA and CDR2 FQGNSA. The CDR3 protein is CASSLVGTTGNTIYF. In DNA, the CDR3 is TGTGCCAGCAGCTTAGTCGGGACAACCGGAAACACCATATATTTT.

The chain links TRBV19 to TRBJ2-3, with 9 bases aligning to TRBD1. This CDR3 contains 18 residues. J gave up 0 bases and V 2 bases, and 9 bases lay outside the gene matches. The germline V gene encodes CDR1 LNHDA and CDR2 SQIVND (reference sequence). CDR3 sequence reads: CASSIRPTGGPSTDTQYF. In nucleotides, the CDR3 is TGTGCCAGTAGTATAAGACCTACAGGGGGCCCTAGCACAGATACGCAGTATTTT.

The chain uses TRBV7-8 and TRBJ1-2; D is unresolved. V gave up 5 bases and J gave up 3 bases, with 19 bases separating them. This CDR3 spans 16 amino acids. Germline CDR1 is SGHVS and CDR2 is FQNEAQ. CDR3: CASSLGRRWAHYGYTF. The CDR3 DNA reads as TGTGCCAGCAGCCTTGGCCGCCGCTGGGCCCACTATGGCTACACCTTC.

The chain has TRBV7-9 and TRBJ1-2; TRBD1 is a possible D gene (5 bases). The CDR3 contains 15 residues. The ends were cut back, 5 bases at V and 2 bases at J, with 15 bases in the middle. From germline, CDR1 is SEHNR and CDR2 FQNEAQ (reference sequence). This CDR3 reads CASSTLQDLNYGYTF. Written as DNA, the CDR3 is TGTGCCAGCAGCACATTACAGGACCTCAACTATGGCTACACCTTC.

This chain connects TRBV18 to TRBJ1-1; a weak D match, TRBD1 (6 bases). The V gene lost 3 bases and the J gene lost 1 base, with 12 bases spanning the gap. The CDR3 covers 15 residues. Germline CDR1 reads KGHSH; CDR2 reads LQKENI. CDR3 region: CASSPSGTTNTEAFF. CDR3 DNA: TGTGCCAGCTCACCGTCCGGGACAACGAACACTGAAGCTTTCTTT. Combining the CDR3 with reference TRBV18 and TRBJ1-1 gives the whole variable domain NAGVMQNPRHLVRRRGQEARLRCSPMKGHSHVYWYRQLPEEGLKFMVYLQKENIIDESGMPKERFSAEFPKEGPSILRIQQVVRGDSAAYFCASSPSGTTNTEAFFGQGTRLTVV.

The CDR3 coding sequence is TGCGCCAGCAGCCGCCCCCAGGGCTATGGCTACACCTTC. Its protein is CASSRPQGYGYTF. This chain uses TRBV4-1 with TRBJ1-2; TRBD1 is a possible D gene (5 bases). The length of the CDR3 is 13 residues. CDR1 is MGHRA and CDR2 is YSYEKL in the germline V gene. V lost 4 bases, J lost 4 bases, and 10 bases lay in between.

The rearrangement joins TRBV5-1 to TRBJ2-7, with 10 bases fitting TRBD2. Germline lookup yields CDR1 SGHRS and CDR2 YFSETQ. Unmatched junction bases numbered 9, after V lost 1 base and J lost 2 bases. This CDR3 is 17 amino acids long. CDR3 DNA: TGCGCCAGCAGCTTGTTGGGGCGGACTAGCGGAACCTACGAGCAGTACTTC. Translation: CASSLLGRTSGTYEQYF.

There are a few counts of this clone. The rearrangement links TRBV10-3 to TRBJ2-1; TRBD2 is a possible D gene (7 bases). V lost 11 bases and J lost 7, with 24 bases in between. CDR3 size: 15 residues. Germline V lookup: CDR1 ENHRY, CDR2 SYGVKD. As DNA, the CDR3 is TGTGCCGCGGGGCGAGGGGGGGGTTTGGGTAATGAGCAGTTCTTC. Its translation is CAAGRGGGLGNEQFF.

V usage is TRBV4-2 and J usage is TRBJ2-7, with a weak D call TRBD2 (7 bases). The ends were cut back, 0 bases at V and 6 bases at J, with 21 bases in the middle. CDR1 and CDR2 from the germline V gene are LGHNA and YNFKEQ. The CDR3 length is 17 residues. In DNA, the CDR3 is TGTGCCAGCAGCCAAGATGGGGGCGGGGGACCCTTCGGCGAGCAGTACTTC. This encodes CASSQDGGGGPFGEQYF.

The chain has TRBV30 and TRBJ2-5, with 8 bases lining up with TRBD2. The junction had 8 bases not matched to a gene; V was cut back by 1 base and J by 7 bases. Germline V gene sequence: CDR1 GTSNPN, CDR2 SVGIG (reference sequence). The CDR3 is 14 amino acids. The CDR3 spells CAWSGAGGSRTQYF. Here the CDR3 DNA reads TGTGCCTGGAGTGGTGCGGGGGGTTCTCGGACCCAGTACTTC.

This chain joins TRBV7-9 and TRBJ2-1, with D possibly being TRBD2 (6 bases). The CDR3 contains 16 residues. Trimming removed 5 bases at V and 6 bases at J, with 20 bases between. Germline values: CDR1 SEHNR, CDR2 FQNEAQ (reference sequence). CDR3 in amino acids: CASSPGSGAQSNEQFF. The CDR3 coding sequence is TGTGCCAGCAGCCCGGGCTCGGGAGCCCAATCCAATGAGCAGTTCTTC.

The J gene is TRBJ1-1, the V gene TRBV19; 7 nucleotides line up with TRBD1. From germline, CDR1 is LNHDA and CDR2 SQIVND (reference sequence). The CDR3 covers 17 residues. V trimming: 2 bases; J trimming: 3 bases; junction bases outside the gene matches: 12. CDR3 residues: CASSIPMTGRSYTEAFF. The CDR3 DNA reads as TGTGCCAGTAGTATACCGATGACAGGGCGTAGTTACACTGAAGCTTTCTTT.

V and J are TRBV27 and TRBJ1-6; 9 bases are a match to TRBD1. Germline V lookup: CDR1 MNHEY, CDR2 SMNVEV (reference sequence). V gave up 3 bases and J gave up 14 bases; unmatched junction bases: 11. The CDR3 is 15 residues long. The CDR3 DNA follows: TGTGCCAGCAGTTTGGGGGGGGGACAGGGAAGTTCCCTCCACTTT. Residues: CASSLGGGQGSSLHF.

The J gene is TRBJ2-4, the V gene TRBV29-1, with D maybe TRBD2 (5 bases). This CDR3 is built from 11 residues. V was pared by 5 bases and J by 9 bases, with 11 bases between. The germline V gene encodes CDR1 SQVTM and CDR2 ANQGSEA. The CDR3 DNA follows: TGCAGCGTTCTCACAGAGGGCATTCAGTACTTC. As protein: CSVLTEGIQYF.

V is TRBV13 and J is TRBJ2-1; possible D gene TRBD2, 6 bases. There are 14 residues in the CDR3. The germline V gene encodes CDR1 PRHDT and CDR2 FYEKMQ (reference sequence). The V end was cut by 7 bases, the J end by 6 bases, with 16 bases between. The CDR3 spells CASILGGTGNEQFF. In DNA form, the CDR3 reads TGTGCCAGCATCCTTGGGGGGACGGGCAATGAGCAGTTCTTC.

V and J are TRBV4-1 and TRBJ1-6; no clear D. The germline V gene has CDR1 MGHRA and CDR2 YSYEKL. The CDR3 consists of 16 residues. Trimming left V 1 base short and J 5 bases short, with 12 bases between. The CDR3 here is CASSQANRRDNSPLHF. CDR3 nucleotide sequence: TGCGCCAGCAGCCAAGCTAATAGGCGGGATAATTCACCCCTCCACTTT.

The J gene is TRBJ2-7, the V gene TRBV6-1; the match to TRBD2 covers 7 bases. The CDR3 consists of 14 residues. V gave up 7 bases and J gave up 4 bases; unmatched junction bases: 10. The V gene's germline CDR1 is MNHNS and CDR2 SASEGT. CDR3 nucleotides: TGTGCCAGCACCCAAGAGCGGGATTTATACGAGCAGTACTTC. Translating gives CASTQERDLYEQYF.

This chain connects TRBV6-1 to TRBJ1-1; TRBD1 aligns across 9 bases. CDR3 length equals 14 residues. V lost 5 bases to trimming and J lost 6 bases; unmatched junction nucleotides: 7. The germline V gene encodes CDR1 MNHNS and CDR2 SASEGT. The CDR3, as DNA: TGTGCCAGCAGTTTACAGGGGGCGGCGGCTGAAGCTTTCTTT. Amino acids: CASSLQGAAAEAFF.

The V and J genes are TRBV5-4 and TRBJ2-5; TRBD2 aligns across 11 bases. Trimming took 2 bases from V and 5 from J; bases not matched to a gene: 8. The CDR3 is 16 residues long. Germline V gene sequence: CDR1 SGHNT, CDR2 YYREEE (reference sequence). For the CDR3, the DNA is TGTGCCAGCAGCTTTAGCACTAGCGGGAGTGGCGAGACCCAGTACTTC. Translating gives CASSFSTSGSGETQYF. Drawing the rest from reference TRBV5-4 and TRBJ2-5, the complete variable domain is ETGVTQSPTHLIKTRGQQVTLRCSSQSGHNTVSWYQQALGQGPQFIFQYYREEENGRGNFPPRFSGLQFPNYSSELNVNALELDDSALYLCASSFSTSGSGETQYFGPGTRLLVL.

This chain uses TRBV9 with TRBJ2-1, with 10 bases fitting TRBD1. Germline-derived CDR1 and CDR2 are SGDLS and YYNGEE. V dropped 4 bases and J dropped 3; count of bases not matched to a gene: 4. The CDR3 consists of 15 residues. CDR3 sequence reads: CASSPRTGGYNEQFF. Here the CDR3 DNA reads TGTGCCAGCAGCCCCCGGACAGGGGGCTACAATGAGCAGTTCTTC. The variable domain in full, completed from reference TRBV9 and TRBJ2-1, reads DSGVTQTPKHLITATGQRVTLRCSPRSGDLSVYWYQQSLDQGLQFLIQYYNGEERAKGNILERFSAQQFPDLHSELNLSSLELGDSALYFCASSPRTGGYNEQFFGPGTRLTVL.

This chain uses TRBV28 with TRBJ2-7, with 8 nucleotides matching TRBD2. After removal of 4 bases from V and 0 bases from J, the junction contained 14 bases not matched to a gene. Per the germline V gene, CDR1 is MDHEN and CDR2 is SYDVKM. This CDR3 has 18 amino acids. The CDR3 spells CASSSRGGRGKSSYEQYF. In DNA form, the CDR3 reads TGTGCCAGCAGTTCCCGGGGGGGGAGGGGCAAGAGCTCCTACGAGCAGTACTTC.

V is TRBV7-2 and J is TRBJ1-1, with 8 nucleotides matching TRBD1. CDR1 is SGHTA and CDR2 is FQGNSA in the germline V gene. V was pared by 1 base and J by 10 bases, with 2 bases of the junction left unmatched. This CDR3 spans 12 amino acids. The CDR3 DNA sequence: TGTGCCAGCAGCTTAGATGGGACAGGAGCTTTCTTT. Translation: CASSLDGTGAFF.